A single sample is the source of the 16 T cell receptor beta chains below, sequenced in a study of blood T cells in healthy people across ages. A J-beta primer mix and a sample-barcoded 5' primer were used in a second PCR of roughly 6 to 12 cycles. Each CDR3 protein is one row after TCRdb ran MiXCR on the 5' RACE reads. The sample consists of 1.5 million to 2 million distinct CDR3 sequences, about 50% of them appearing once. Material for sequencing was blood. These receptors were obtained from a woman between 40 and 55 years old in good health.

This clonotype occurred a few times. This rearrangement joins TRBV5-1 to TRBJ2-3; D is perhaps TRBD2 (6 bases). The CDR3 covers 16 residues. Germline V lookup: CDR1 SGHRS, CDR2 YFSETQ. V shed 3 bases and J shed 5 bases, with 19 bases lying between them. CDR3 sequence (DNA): TGCGCCAGCAGCTCCCGGGACTCGACCCGGAGAGATACGCAGTATTTT. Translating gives CASSSRDSTRRDTQYF.

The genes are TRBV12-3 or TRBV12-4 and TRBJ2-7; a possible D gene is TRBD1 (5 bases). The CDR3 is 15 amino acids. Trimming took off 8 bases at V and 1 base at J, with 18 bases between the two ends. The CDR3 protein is CASPLRTSPSYEQYF. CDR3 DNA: TGTGCCAGCCCCCTTCGGACATCCCCTTCCTACGAGCAGTACTTC.

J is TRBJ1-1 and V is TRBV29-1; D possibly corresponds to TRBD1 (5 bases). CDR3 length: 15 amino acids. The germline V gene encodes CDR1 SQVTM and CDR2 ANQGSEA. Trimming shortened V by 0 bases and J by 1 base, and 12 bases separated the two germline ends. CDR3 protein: CSVEDWGRPNTEAFF. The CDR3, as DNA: TGCAGCGTTGAAGATTGGGGCAGGCCGAACACTGAAGCTTTCTTT. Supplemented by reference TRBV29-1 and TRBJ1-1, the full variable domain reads SAVISQKPSRDICQRGTSLTIQCQVDSQVTMMFWYRQQPGQSLTLIATANQGSEATYESGFVIDKFPISRPNLTFSTLTVSNMSPEDSSIYLCSVEDWGRPNTEAFFGQGTRLTVV.

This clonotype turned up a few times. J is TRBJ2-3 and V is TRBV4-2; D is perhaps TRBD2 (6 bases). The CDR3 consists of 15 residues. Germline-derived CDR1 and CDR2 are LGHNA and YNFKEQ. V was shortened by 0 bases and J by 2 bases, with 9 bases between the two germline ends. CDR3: CASSQEVADTDTQYF. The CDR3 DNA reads TGTGCCAGCAGCCAAGAGGTAGCGGACACAGATACGCAGTATTTT.

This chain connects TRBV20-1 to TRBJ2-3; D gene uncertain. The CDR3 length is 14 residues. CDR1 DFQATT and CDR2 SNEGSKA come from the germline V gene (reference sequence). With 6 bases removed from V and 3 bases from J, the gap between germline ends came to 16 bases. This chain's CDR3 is CSAETNSVTDTQYF. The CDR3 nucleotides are TGCAGTGCCGAAACTAATTCGGTAACAGATACGCAGTATTTT.

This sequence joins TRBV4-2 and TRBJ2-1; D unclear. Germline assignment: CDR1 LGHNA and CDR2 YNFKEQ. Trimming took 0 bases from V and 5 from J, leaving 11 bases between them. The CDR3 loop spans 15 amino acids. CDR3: CASSQDQIRNNEQFF. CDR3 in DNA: TGTGCCAGCAGCCAAGATCAGATTAGGAACAATGAGCAGTTCTTC.

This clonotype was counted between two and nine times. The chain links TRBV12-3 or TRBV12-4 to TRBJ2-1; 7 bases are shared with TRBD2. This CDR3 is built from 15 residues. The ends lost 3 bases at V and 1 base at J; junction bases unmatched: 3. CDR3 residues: CASSFGGDSYNEQFF. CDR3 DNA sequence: TGTGCCAGCAGTTTTGGGGGGGATTCCTACAATGAGCAGTTCTTC.

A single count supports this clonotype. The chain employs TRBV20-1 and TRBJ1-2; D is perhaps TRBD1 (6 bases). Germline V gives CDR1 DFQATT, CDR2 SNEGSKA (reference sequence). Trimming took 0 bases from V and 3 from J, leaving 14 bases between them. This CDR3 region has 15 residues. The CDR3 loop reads CSAREPGQRDYGYTF. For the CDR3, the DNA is TGCAGTGCTAGAGAGCCGGGACAAAGGGACTATGGCTACACCTTC.

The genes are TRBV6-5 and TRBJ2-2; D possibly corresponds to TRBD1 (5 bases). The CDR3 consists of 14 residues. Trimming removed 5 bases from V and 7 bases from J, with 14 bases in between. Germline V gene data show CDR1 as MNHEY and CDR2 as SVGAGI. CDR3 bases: TGTGCCAGCAGTCAAAGGGGCCGAGGCGGGGAGCTGTTTTTT. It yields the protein CASSQRGRGGELFF.

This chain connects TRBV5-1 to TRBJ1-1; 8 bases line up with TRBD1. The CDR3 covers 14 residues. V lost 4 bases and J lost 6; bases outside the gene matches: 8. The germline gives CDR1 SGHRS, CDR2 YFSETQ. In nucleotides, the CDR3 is TGCGCCAGCAGCATCGGACAGGGTCGGTCTGAAGCTTTCTTT. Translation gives CASSIGQGRSEAFF.

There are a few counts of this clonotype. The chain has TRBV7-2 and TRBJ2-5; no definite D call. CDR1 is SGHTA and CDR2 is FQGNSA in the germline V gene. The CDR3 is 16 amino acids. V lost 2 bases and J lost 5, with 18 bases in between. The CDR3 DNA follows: TGTGCCAGCAGCTTACGGTTTCGGGTTGTCGGGGAGACCCAGTACTTC. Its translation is CASSLRFRVVGETQYF.

The CDR3 bases are TGCAGTGCTAGAGCACCCGGGACAAGACAAGAGACCCAGTACTTC. Protein sequence: CSARAPGTRQETQYF. The V gene is TRBV20-1, the J gene TRBJ2-5, with D perhaps TRBD1 (6 bases). V lost 1 base and J lost 2, with 14 bases in between. Germline V gives CDR1 DFQATT, CDR2 SNEGSKA (reference sequence). The CDR3 loop spans 15 amino acids.

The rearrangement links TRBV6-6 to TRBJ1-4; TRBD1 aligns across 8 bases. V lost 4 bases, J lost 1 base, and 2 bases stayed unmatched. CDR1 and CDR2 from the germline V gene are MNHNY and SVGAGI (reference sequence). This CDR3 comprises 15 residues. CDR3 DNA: TGTGCCAGCAGTTCACAGGGGGGAACTAATGAAAAACTGTTTTTT. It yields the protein CASSSQGGTNEKLFF.

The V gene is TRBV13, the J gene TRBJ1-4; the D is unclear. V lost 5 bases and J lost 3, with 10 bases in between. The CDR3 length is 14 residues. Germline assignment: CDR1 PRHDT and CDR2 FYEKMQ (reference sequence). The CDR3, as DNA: TGTGCCAGCAGCAATGGGAAGGCTAATGAAAAACTGTTTTTT. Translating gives CASSNGKANEKLFF.

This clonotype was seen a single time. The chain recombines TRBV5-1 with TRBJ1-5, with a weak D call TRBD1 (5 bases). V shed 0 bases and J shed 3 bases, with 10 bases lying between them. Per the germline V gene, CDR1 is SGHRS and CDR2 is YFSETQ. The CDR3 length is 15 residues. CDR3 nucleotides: TGCGCCAGCAGCTTGGATGGCAGGGCCAATCAGCCCCAGCATTTT. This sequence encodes CASSLDGRANQPQHF.

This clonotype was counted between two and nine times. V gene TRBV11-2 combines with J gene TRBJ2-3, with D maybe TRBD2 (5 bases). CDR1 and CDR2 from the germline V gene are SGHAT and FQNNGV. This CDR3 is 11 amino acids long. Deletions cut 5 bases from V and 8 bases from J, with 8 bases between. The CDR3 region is CASSPAGTQYF. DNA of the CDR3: TGTGCCAGCAGCCCCGCGGGTACGCAGTATTTT.